Included here is one T cell receptor (beta chain) sequence, with context. Its antigen is not identified. This sample was taken from a study of cytomegalovirus exposure and HLA in healthy donors. Study-wide results and limits: Generally TCR sequences proved uncommon, though certain public TCRs appeared in numerous donors. The only immune exposure information that was available was CMV serostatus.

The PCR ran on 60 Vbeta and 13 Jbeta primers. Profiled with immunoSEQ multiplex PCR; TCRdb holds only in-frame clones, not every one. The sample holds under 150,000 clones, approximately 80% seen once. CDR1 SEHNR and CDR2 FQNEAQ come from the germline V gene (reference sequence). Germline trimming cut 5 bases from V and 0 bases from J; bases unmatched to any gene: 7. The CDR3 is 16 amino acids. The chain links TRBV7-9 to TRBJ2-7; 10 bases line up with TRBD1. What was sequenced was PBMCs. The receptor's source is a woman under 40 in good health and CMV-seropositive. The CDR3 here is CASSIGGQGLSYEQYF. The CDR3 DNA sequence: TGTGCCAGCAGCATCGGGGGACAGGGGCTCTCCTACGAGCAGTACTTC.